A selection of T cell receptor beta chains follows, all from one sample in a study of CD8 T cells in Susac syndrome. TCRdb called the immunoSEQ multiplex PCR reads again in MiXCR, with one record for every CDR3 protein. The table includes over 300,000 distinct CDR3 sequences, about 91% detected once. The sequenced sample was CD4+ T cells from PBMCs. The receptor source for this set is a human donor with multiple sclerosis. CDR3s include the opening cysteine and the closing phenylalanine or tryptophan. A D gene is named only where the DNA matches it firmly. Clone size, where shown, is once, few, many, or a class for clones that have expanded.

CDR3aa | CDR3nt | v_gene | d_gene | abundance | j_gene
CAWSPRAEGYTF | TGTGCCTGGAGTCCCCGGGCTGAGGGCTACACCTTC | TRBV30 | NA | NA | TRBJ1-2
CASSLPRADEQYF | TGCGCCAGCAGCTTGCCCAGGGCGGACGAGCAGTACTTC | TRBV5-1 | NA | once | TRBJ2-7
CSVESLLAKNIQYF | TGCAGCGTCGAGAGTCTCCTAGCCAAAAACATTCAGTACTTC | TRBV29-1 | NA | NA | TRBJ2-4
CSADGTSGRVLGTDTQYF | TGCAGTGCTGATGGGACTAGCGGGAGGGTTTTGGGCACAGATACGCAGTATTTT | TRBV20-1 | TRBD2 | once | TRBJ2-3
CASSQLTYGADTQYF | TGCGCCAGCAGCCAACTGACTTACGGAGCAGATACGCAGTATTTT | TRBV4-1 | NA | NA | TRBJ2-3
CASSLRDRGLPNEQYF | TGTGCCAGCAGCCTCCGGGACAGGGGGCTTCCGAACGAGCAGTACTTC | TRBV7-8 | TRBD1 | NA | TRBJ2-7
CASSLSPLANTGELFF | TGCGCCAGCAGCTTGAGCCCCCTAGCAAACACCGGGGAGCTGTTTTTT | TRBV5-1 | NA | NA | TRBJ2-2
CASSFRDRNTDTQYF | TGTGCCAGCAGCTTCCGGGACAGGAACACAGATACGCAGTATTTT | TRBV5-6 | TRBD1 | NA | TRBJ2-3
CASSYAHRGNQPQHF | TGTGCCAGCAGTTACGCCCACAGGGGCAATCAGCCCCAGCATTTT | TRBV6-2/TRBV6-3 | NA | NA | TRBJ1-5
CASSQVGSGEYEQYF | TGTGCCAGCAGCCAAGTGGGTAGCGGGGAGTACGAGCAGTACTTC | TRBV4-2 | TRBD2 | NA | TRBJ2-7
CASSFPLAGGSNEQFF | TGTGCCAGCAGCTTCCCTTTAGCGGGAGGCTCCAATGAGCAGTTCTTC | TRBV7-9 | TRBD2 | NA | TRBJ2-1
CASSLTGVNQPQHF | TGCGCCAGCAGCTTGACTGGTGTCAATCAGCCCCAGCATTTT | TRBV5-1 | NA | NA | TRBJ1-5
CASSATLANTIYF | TGTGCCAGCAGCGCAACCCTGGCAAACACCATATATTTT | TRBV7-8 | NA | NA | TRBJ1-3
CASRAQGRQALHF | TGTGCCAGCAGAGCCCAGGGGCGGCAGGCCCTCCACTTT | TRBV2 | NA | NA | TRBJ1-6
CASSTRGGDEQFF | TGCGCCAGCAGCACCCGTGGGGGAGATGAGCAGTTCTTC | TRBV5-1 | NA | NA | TRBJ2-1
CASTPRGLGNEQFF | TGTGCCAGCACCCCCAGGGGGCTTGGAAATGAGCAGTTCTTC | TRBV7-9 | TRBD1 | NA | TRBJ2-1
CASGRYSPPGPTGDNTGELFF | TGTGCTAGTGGTCGCTACTCGCCCCCTGGCCCGACAGGGGATAACACCGGGGAGCTGTTTTTT | TRBV12-5 | TRBD1 | NA | TRBJ2-2
CASSPPGVRGETQYF | TGTGCCAGCAGCCCCCCCGGGGTAAGGGGAGAGACCCAGTACTTC | TRBV3-1 | NA | NA | TRBJ2-5
CSVVGRGGEKLFF | TGCAGCGTTGTCGGCAGAGGGGGAGAAAAACTGTTTTTT | TRBV29-1 | NA | NA | TRBJ1-4